A single sample gave rise to the 4 T cell receptor beta chains below, sequenced in a study of blood T cell repertoires in COVID-19. Assay: immunoSEQ multiplex PCR; the TCRdb copy retains only in-frame clones and omits some. The table has roughly 56,000 clones, approximately 83% seen once. Sequencing used peripheral blood. The receptor source for this set is a human donor in a cohort sampled during active COVID-19.

This clone was recorded once. The chain combines TRBV18 with TRBJ1-3; no clear D. Between the trimmed V and J ends, which lost 3 bases and 2 bases, there was a span of 11 bases. Germline V gives CDR1 KGHSH, CDR2 LQKENI. The CDR3 is 15 residues long. Here the CDR3 reads CASSPGPGAGNTIYF. Here the CDR3 DNA reads TGTGCCAGCTCACCGGGCCCTGGCGCTGGAAACACCATATATTTT.

The chain joins TRBV6-1 to TRBJ1-3; maybe TRBD1 (5 bases). Germline values: CDR1 MNHNS, CDR2 SASEGT. Between the trimmed V and J ends, which lost 1 base and 4 bases, there was a span of 17 bases. The CDR3 length is 17 residues. DNA of the CDR3: TGTGCCAGCAGTGAAGGTAAAGGGGCCGTCGGGGGAAACACCATATATTTT. Translated, it gives CASSEGKGAVGGNTIYF.

The chain joins TRBV18 to TRBJ2-3, with 8 bases lining up with TRBD2. In germline, CDR1 is KGHSH, CDR2 LQKENI. The CDR3 runs to 15 residues. V shed 2 bases and J 2 bases; nucleotides not matched to a gene: 3. The CDR3 DNA is TGTGCCAGCTCACCAACAGCGGGAGTCACAGATACGCAGTATTTT. This sequence encodes CASSPTAGVTDTQYF. The whole variable domain, filled in from reference TRBV18 and TRBJ2-3, reads NAGVMQNPRHLVRRRGQEARLRCSPMKGHSHVYWYRQLPEEGLKFMVYLQKENIIDESGMPKERFSAEFPKEGPSILRIQQVVRGDSAAYFCASSPTAGVTDTQYFGPGTRLTVL.

The V gene is TRBV5-1, the J gene TRBJ2-1; TRBD2 is a possible D gene (6 bases). Germline CDR1 reads SGHRS; CDR2 reads YFSETQ. The CDR3 spans 14 residues. V lost 0 bases, J lost 7 bases, and 11 bases lay in between. For the CDR3, the DNA is TGCGCCAGCAGCTTGGGGGACTCCCGGAATGAGCAGTTCTTC. Translation gives CASSLGDSRNEQFF.